The 32 T cell receptor beta chains below were found in one sample sequenced in a study of cytomegalovirus exposure and HLA in healthy donors (dated by TCRdb to about 2017). Preparation of the library involved the immunoSEQ multiplex PCR assay. TCRdb took this table from immuneACCESS and kept in-frame rearrangements with V and J called. Such tables lack part of the clones; where checked against another copy, unresolved V genes explain under half of the gap, and the rest is unexplained. The sample table lists tens of thousands of clones, about 94% of them with a count of one. The top ten clonotypes cover about 4.2% of the sample. What was sequenced was PBMCs. These receptors were taken from a man in his late teens or twenties in good health and CMV-seropositive.

The chain employs TRBV7-2 and TRBJ2-1; D is possibly TRBD1 (6 bases). This CDR3 has 15 residues. Per the germline V gene, CDR1 is SGHTA and CDR2 is FQGNSA. The V end lost 1 base, the J end lost 3 bases, and 10 bases lay between the germline ends. CDR3 protein: CASSLDRALYNEQFF. The DNA of the CDR3 is TGTGCCAGCAGCTTAGACAGGGCCCTCTACAATGAGCAGTTCTTC.

The chain combines TRBV6-1 with TRBJ2-7, with a weak D call TRBD1 (5 bases). The germline V gene has CDR1 MNHNS and CDR2 SASEGT. V was trimmed by 0 bases and J by 0 bases, leaving 12 bases between them. This CDR3 comprises 16 residues. In nucleotides, the CDR3 is TGTGCCAGCAGTGAAGCTGCGAGCGACAGCTCCTACGAGCAGTACTTC. Translation: CASSEAASDSSYEQYF.

The V gene is TRBV7-8, the J gene TRBJ2-1; 7 bases align to TRBD2. Germline loops: CDR1 SGHVS, CDR2 FQNEAQ. CDR3 length: 14 amino acids. V shed 5 bases and J 6 bases; nucleotides not matched to a gene: 7. CDR3 loop: CASSPPWGGNEQFF. DNA for the CDR3: TGTGCCAGCAGCCCCCCATGGGGGGGCAATGAGCAGTTCTTC.

The gene calls are TRBV11-3 and TRBJ2-1; 7 nucleotides line up with TRBD1. Per germline, CDR1 SGHNT and CDR2 YENEEA. Losses at the gene ends were 1 base for V and 5 bases for J; bases not matched to a gene: 5. The CDR3 totals 15 residues. CDR3 DNA sequence: TGTGCCAGCAGCTTAGGCCCGGGACAGAACAATGAGCAGTTCTTC. Translation gives CASSLGPGQNNEQFF.

The V gene is TRBV30, the J gene TRBJ2-2; no firm D call. The CDR3 extends over 13 amino acids. Trimming stripped 3 bases from V and 6 bases from J, with 11 bases between. CDR1 is GTSNPN and CDR2 is SVGIG in the germline V gene (reference sequence). In DNA, the CDR3 is TGTGCCTGGAGCGCACAGATCTCCGGGGAGCTGTTTTTT. It codes for CAWSAQISGELFF.

This sequence joins TRBV14 and TRBJ2-7, with 9 nucleotides matching TRBD1. V was clipped by 3 bases and J by 6 bases; unmatched bases: 0. The CDR3 spans 12 residues. Germline V lookup: CDR1 SGHDN, CDR2 FVKESK. Here the CDR3 reads CASSQTGGEQYF. CDR3 sequence (DNA): TGTGCCAGCAGCCAGACAGGGGGCGAGCAGTACTTC.

Points on this clone: This specimen includes other DNA sequences encoding the same CDR3. The gene calls are TRBV11-3 and TRBJ2-7, with TRBD1 matching 9 bases. With V trimmed by 1 base and J by 4 bases, 2 bases remained unmatched. The V gene's germline CDR1 is SGHNT and CDR2 YENEEA. The CDR3 length is 14 residues. CDR3 DNA sequence: TGTGCCAGCAGCTTAGGGACAGGGGTGTACGAGCAGTACTTC. The encoded protein is CASSLGTGVYEQYF.

The chain has TRBV18 and TRBJ2-2, with 8 bases lining up with TRBD1. Losses at the gene ends were 4 bases for V and 4 bases for J; bases not matched to a gene: 2. The CDR3 loop spans 14 amino acids. The germline gives CDR1 KGHSH, CDR2 LQKENI. The CDR3: CASSRDRGTGELFF. The CDR3 region has the DNA TGTGCCAGCTCACGAGACAGGGGCACCGGGGAGCTGTTTTTT.

The V call is TRBV27, the J call TRBJ2-5; TRBD1 matches at 7 bases. Per germline, CDR1 MNHEY and CDR2 SMNVEV (reference sequence). This CDR3 is 14 amino acids long. V dropped 6 bases and J dropped 0; count of bases not matched to a gene: 4. The CDR3 DNA follows: TGTGCCAGCAGGAGGGACAGAAACCAAGAGACCCAGTACTTC. The encoded protein is CASRRDRNQETQYF.

The chain joins TRBV7-9 to TRBJ1-2; 9 bases agree with TRBD1. J gave up 4 bases and V 4 bases, and 10 bases lay outside the gene matches. The V gene's germline CDR1 is SEHNR and CDR2 FQNEAQ (reference sequence). The length of the CDR3 is 16 residues. The CDR3 DNA follows: TGTGCCAGCAGCTCCGGGCACGACAGGGGGTTCTATGGCTACACCTTC. It is translated as CASSSGHDRGFYGYTF.

The CDR3 reads CASSQGQGGRMLLYTEAFF. The CDR3 DNA follows: TGTGCCAGCAGCCAGGGACAGGGTGGACGGATGCTTTTGTACACTGAAGCTTTCTTT. The rearrangement links TRBV4-2 to TRBJ1-1; 9 bases agree with TRBD1. Trimming at V came to 3 bases and at J to 3 bases, leaving 17 bases not matched to a gene. The CDR3 runs to 19 residues. Germline-derived CDR1 and CDR2 are LGHNA and YNFKEQ.

The J gene is TRBJ2-2, the V gene TRBV11-2, with 12 bases lining up with TRBD1. Trimming removed 5 bases from V and 2 bases from J; junction bases left unmatched: 3. The length of the CDR3 is 16 residues. The germline gives CDR1 SGHAT, CDR2 FQNNGV. The CDR3 spells CASSLGTGGNTGELFF. The CDR3 DNA follows: TGTGCCAGCAGCCTCGGGACAGGGGGCAACACCGGGGAGCTGTTTTTT.

This clone showed up just once. The rearrangement uses TRBV19 and TRBJ1-1; TRBD1 might be the D (6 bases). The CDR3 totals 16 residues. Between the trimmed V and J ends, which lost 3 bases and 0 bases, there was a span of 14 bases. Germline V gene sequence: CDR1 LNHDA, CDR2 SQIVND (reference sequence). The CDR3 loop is CASSIDPTGMNTEAFF. In DNA form, the CDR3 reads TGTGCCAGTAGTATCGACCCTACAGGGATGAACACTGAAGCTTTCTTT.

The V and J genes are TRBV7-9 and TRBJ2-3; 7 nucleotides align to TRBD2. V gave up 2 bases and J gave up 6 bases; unmatched junction bases: 11. Germline V gene lookup returns CDR1 SEHNR and CDR2 FQNEAQ (reference sequence). The length of the CDR3 is 16 residues. The CDR3: CASSLFAAGVMDTQYF. DNA of the CDR3: TGTGCCAGCAGCTTATTCGCGGCGGGGGTGATGGATACGCAGTATTTT.

V gene TRBV7-9 combines with J gene TRBJ1-5; D may be TRBD1 (6 bases). The V end was cut by 7 bases, the J end by 4 bases, with 23 bases between. The CDR3 spans 17 residues. Germline values: CDR1 SEHNR, CDR2 FQNEAQ (reference sequence). CDR3 amino acids: CASTLCPTGTRNQPQHF. The CDR3 bases are TGTGCCAGCACCCTTTGCCCGACCGGGACAAGGAATCAGCCCCAGCATTTT.

This clone was found once. This chain links TRBV19 with TRBJ2-6, with 9 bases that match TRBD1. Germline V CDR1 and CDR2: LNHDA, SQIVND (reference sequence). CDR3 size: 17 residues. J lost 4 bases, V lost 3 bases, and 7 bases had no gene match. The CDR3 here is CASSIPDRGSGANVLTF. The CDR3 DNA sequence: TGTGCCAGTAGTATTCCCGACAGGGGGTCCGGGGCCAACGTCCTGACTTTC. Combining the CDR3 with reference TRBV19 and TRBJ2-6 gives the whole variable domain DGGITQSPKYLFRKEGQNVTLSCEQNLNHDAMYWYRQDPGQGLRLIYYSQIVNDFQKGDIAEGYSVSREKKESFPLTVTSAQKNPTAFYLCASSIPDRGSGANVLTFGAGSRLTVL.

The J gene is TRBJ1-1, the V gene TRBV2; tentatively, D is TRBD1 (5 bases). CDR3 size: 11 residues. V lost 11 bases to trimming and J lost 7 bases, with 14 bases between them. Germline CDR1 is SNHLY and CDR2 is FYNNEI. The CDR3 here is CAWGGGIEAFF. CDR3 nucleotides: TGTGCCTGGGGGGGAGGGATTGAAGCTTTCTTT.

CDR3 loop: CATTTGGSSYNEQFF. In DNA form, the CDR3 reads TGTGCCACCACTACAGGGGGCAGCTCCTACAATGAGCAGTTCTTC. The chain recombines TRBV10-3 with TRBJ2-1; 9 bases match TRBD1. The germline CDR1 and CDR2 sequences are ENHRY and SYGVKD. CDR3 length equals 15 residues. The ends lost 10 bases at V and 0 bases at J; junction bases unmatched: 7.

The genes are TRBV20-1 and TRBJ2-3; D is uncertain. This CDR3 contains 11 residues. From germline, CDR1 is DFQATT and CDR2 SNEGSKA (reference sequence). V was clipped by 6 bases and J by 6 bases, with 10 bases between them. The CDR3 nucleotides are TGCAGTGCCGCGGATTGGGATACGCAGTATTTT. This translates into CSAADWDTQYF.

This chain links TRBV9 with TRBJ2-7; weak D call: TRBD1 (5 bases). With 3 bases removed from V and 7 bases from J, the gap between germline ends came to 14 bases. The germline V gene has CDR1 SGDLS and CDR2 YYNGEE. This CDR3 is 13 amino acids long. The CDR3: CASSASQASEQYF. CDR3 nucleotides: TGTGCCAGCAGCGCATCACAGGCCTCTGAGCAGTACTTC.

This clone showed up just once. J is TRBJ1-3 and V is TRBV11-2, with D perhaps TRBD1 (6 bases). The germline V gene encodes CDR1 SGHAT and CDR2 FQNNGV. CDR3 length: 14 residues. V was cut by 3 bases and J by 0 bases, with 6 bases left in between. The CDR3 DNA follows: TGTGCCAGCAGCTTGGACAGCTCTGGAAACACCATATATTTT. Translating it yields CASSLDSSGNTIYF.

The chain recombines TRBV2 with TRBJ2-5; weak D call: TRBD2 (6 bases). V was trimmed by 1 base and J by 4 bases, leaving 10 bases between them. Per germline, CDR1 SNHLY and CDR2 FYNNEI. The CDR3 is 14 amino acids. CDR3 sequence: CASSEDRRVETQYF. For the CDR3, the DNA is TGTGCCAGCAGTGAAGATCGGAGGGTAGAGACCCAGTACTTC.

The chain links TRBV27 to TRBJ2-3; no clear D gene. CDR3 length equals 15 residues. Trimming stripped 6 bases from V and 1 base from J, with 14 bases between. Per the germline V gene, CDR1 is MNHEY and CDR2 is SMNVEV (reference sequence). The CDR3 region is CASSPHLVGTDTQYF. The CDR3 nucleotides read TGTGCCAGCAGCCCACACCTAGTGGGCACAGATACGCAGTATTTT.

The chain uses TRBV5-5 and TRBJ1-3, with D perhaps TRBD1 (6 bases). This CDR3 is built from 13 residues. Between the trimmed V and J ends, which lost 6 bases and 3 bases, there was a span of 10 bases. The germline CDR1 and CDR2 sequences are SGHKS and YYEKEE (reference sequence). The CDR3 DNA reads TGTGCCAGCATCCCAGGGGTTGGAAACACCATATATTTT. Its protein is CASIPGVGNTIYF.

The rearrangement joins TRBV7-2 to TRBJ2-7; D is ambiguous. Trimming removed 2 bases from V and 6 bases from J, with 8 bases in between. Germline V gene data show CDR1 as SGHTA and CDR2 as FQGNSA. The CDR3 consists of 12 residues. For the CDR3, the DNA is TGTGCCAGCAGCTTAACCTGGCCCGAGCAGTACTTC. This translates into CASSLTWPEQYF.

The chain couples TRBV7-9 to TRBJ2-3, with a weak D call TRBD2 (6 bases). Per germline, CDR1 SEHNR and CDR2 FQNEAQ (reference sequence). CDR3 length: 15 residues. The germline V and J ends were trimmed by 5 bases and 1 base, with 13 bases remaining between them. CDR3 region: CASSRSGGGTDTQYF. The DNA for the CDR3 is TGTGCCAGCAGCAGGAGTGGCGGGGGCACAGATACGCAGTATTTT. Using reference TRBV7-9 and TRBJ2-3 for the parts outside the CDR3, the full variable domain is DTGVSQNPRHKITKRGQNVTFRCDPISEHNRLYWYRQTLGQGPEFLTYFQNEAQLEKSRLLSDRFSAERPKGSFSTLEIQRTEQGDSAMYLCASSRSGGGTDTQYFGPGTRLTVL.

The chain links TRBV27 to TRBJ1-4, with unresolved D. Germline-derived CDR1 and CDR2 are MNHEY and SMNVEV (reference sequence). The CDR3 consists of 14 residues. V was cut by 7 bases and J by 5 bases, with 14 bases left in between. CDR3 region: CASKMGRRNEKLFF. DNA for the CDR3: TGTGCCAGCAAAATGGGCAGAAGAAATGAAAAACTGTTTTTT.

This clone was detected once. This rearrangement joins TRBV7-6 to TRBJ2-7; D might be TRBD2 (5 bases). Trimming cost V 1 base and J 4 bases, with 8 bases left between them. Germline V gene lookup returns CDR1 SGHVS and CDR2 FNYEAQ. The CDR3 covers 13 residues. The CDR3 spells CASSLVRGYEQYF. CDR3 nucleotides: TGTGCCAGCAGCTTAGTCCGGGGTTACGAGCAGTACTTC.

The CDR3 protein is CASSSRQFLHGNTEAFF. The CDR3 DNA sequence: TGTGCCAGCAGCTCAAGACAGTTCCTACACGGGAACACTGAAGCTTTCTTT. The V and J genes are TRBV7-2 and TRBJ1-1; D might be TRBD1 (5 bases). Trimming removed 4 bases at V and 1 base at J, with 19 bases between. The CDR3 is 17 residues long. The germline V gene has CDR1 SGHTA and CDR2 FQGNSA. Full variable domain (remainder filled in from reference TRBV7-2 and TRBJ1-1): GAGVSQSPSNKVTEKGKDVELRCDPISGHTALYWYRQSLGQGLEFLIYFQGNSAPDKSGLPSDRFSAERTGGSVSTLTIQRTQQEDSAVYLCASSSRQFLHGNTEAFFGQGTRLTVV.

The chain links TRBV28 to TRBJ2-7, with 7 nucleotides matching TRBD1. V was pared by 6 bases and J by 1 base, with 6 bases of the junction left unmatched. Germline loops: CDR1 MDHEN, CDR2 SYDVKM. There are 14 residues in the CDR3. The CDR3 is CASRFGTASYEQYF. CDR3 DNA sequence: TGTGCCAGCAGATTCGGGACAGCATCCTACGAGCAGTACTTC.

This chain joins TRBV6-1 and TRBJ1-3; D might be TRBD1 (5 bases). Germline loops: CDR1 MNHNS, CDR2 SASEGT. The CDR3 runs 16 residues. V lost 3 bases, J lost 3 bases, and 15 bases lay in between. In DNA form, the CDR3 reads TGTGCCAGCAGTGATAGTCAGGGTGTTTTTGGAAACACCATATATTTT. Its protein product is CASSDSQGVFGNTIYF.

The CDR3 sequence: CSVEWPGLAGDAVEQFF. CDR3 DNA sequence: TGCAGCGTTGAATGGCCCGGCCTAGCGGGAGATGCAGTCGAGCAGTTCTTC. V and J are TRBV29-1 and TRBJ2-1; 10 bases align to TRBD2. The germline V gene encodes CDR1 SQVTM and CDR2 ANQGSEA. After removal of 2 bases from V and 10 bases from J, the junction contained 17 bases not matched to a gene. The CDR3 has 17 residues.